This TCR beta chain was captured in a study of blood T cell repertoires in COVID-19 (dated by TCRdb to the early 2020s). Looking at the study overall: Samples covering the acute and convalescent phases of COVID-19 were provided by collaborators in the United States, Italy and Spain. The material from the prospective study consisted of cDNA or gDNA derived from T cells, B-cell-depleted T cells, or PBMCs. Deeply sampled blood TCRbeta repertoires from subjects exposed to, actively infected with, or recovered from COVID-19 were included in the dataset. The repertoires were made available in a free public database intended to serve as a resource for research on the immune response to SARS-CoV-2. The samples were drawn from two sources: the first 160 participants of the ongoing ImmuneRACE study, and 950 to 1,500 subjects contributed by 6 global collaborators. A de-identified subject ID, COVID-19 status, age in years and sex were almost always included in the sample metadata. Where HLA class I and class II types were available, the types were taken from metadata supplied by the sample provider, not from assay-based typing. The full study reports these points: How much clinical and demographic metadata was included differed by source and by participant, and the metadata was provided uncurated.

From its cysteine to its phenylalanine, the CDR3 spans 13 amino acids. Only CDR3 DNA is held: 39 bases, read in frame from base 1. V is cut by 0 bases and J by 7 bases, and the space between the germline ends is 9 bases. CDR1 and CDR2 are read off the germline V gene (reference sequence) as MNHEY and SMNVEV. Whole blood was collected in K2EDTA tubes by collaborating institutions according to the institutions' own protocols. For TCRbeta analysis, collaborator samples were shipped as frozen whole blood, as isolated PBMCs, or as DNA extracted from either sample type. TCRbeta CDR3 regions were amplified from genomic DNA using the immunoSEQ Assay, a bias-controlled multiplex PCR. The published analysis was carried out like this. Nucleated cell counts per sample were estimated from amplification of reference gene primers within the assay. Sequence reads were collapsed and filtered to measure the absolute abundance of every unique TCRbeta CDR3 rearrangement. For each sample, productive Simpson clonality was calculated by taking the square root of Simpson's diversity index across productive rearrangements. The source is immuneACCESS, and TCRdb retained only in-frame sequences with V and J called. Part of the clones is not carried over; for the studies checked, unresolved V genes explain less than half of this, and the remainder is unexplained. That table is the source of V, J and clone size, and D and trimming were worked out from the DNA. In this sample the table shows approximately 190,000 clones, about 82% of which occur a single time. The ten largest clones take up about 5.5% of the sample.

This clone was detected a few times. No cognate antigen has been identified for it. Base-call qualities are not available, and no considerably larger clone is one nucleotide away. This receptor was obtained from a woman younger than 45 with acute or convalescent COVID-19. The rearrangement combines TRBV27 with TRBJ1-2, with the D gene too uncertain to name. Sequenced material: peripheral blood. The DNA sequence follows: TGTGCCAGCAGTTTATCGGTGCGAGGTGGCTACACCTTC. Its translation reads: CASSLSVRGGYTF.